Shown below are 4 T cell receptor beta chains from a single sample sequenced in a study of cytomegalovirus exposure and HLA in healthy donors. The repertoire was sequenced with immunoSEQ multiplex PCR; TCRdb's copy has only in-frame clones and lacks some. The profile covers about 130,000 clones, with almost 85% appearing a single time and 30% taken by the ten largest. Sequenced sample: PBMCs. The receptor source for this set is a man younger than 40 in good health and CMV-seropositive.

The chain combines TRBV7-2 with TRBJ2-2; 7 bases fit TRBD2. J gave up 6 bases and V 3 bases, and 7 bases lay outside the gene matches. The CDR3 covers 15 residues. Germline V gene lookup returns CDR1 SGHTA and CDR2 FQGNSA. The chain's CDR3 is CASSFQAGLAGELFF. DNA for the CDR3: TGTGCCAGCAGCTTCCAAGCGGGGTTGGCCGGGGAGCTGTTTTTT.

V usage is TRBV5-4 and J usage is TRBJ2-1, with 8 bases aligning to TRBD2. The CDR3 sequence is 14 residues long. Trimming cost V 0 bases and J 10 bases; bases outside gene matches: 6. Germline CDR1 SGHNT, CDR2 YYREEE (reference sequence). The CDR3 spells CASSLVGGAWEQFF. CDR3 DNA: TGTGCCAGCAGCTTGGTCGGGGGGGCCTGGGAGCAGTTCTTC.

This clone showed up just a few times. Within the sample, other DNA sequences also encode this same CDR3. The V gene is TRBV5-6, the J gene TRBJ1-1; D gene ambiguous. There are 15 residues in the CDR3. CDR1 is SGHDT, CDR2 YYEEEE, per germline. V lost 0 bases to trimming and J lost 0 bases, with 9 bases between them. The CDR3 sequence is CASSLVGGMNTEAFF. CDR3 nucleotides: TGTGCCAGCAGCTTGGTAGGAGGGATGAACACTGAAGCTTTCTTT.

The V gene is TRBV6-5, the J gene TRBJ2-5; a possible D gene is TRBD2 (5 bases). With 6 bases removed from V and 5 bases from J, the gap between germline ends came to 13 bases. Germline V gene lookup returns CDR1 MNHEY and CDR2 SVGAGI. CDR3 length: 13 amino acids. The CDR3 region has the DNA TGTGCCAGCAGCCTGGACTCTAAGGAGACCCAGTACTTC. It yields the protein CASSLDSKETQYF.